This entry is about one T cell receptor (beta chain). Its antigen remains unknown. TEMRA cells were FACS-enriched, unlike CD8+ and CD4+ T cells, which were negatively isolated. The source of the sample is a study of CD8 T cells in Susac syndrome. Study results and caveats: In total CD8+ repertoires, sixteen Susac-specific public clones were found, and in CD8+ TEMRA repertoires, roughly 5 were found. The peak of CD8+ clonal expansion in Susac was seen in TEMRA cells and active patients. As the study acknowledged, the number of individuals in its TCR sequencing and HLA analysis was relatively small.

The CDR3 is 14 residues long. Germline CDR1 SQVTM, CDR2 ANQGSEA. The V gene lost 4 bases and the J gene lost 2 bases, with 12 bases spanning the gap. It was with random hexamers that roughly 0.45 to 1 ug RNA was reverse transcribed. TCRdb processed the immunoSEQ multiplex PCR reads anew with MiXCR; each CDR3 protein has one entry. The sample has about 76,000 distinct CDR3 sequences, over 85% seen once. The sequencing input was CD8+ T cells from PBMCs. The rearrangement links TRBV29-1 to TRBJ2-1, with D possibly matching TRBD2 (6 bases). The TCR sequence derives from a human donor with Susac syndrome. CDR3 nucleotides: TGCAGCGTTGCCGGGGGACCTACCTACAATGAGCAGTTCTTC. Amino acid sequence: CSVAGGPTYNEQFF.